The T cell receptor (beta chain) described here comes from a study of a mutant IDH1 vaccine in newly diagnosed glioma. In the study overall: There were approximately 62% males and around 38% females among treated patients, whose mean age was approximately 44 years.

A remark on this clone: The antigen remains undetermined.

In germline, CDR1 is SNHLY, CDR2 FYNNEI. This CDR3 contains 13 residues. The V gene lost 6 bases and the J gene lost 7 bases, with 10 bases spanning the gap. Time point described: week 35, safety follow-up. The content of each vaccine dose was 300 ug of mutant IDH1 20-mer peptide, and topical imiquimod accompanied it. Method: immunoSEQ multiplex PCR; TCRdb's copy keeps in-frame clones and lacks some. The sample consists of 31,000 or so clones, 78% of them appearing once. This clonotype was sampled from a woman in her forties with glioma. The rearrangement links TRBV2 to TRBJ1-6; maybe TRBD1 (6 bases). The specimen comprised PBMCs, sampled from a glioma patient whose treatment included an IDH1 peptide vaccine. CDR3 sequence (DNA): TGTGCCAGCAGGGACAGCCTCAATTCACCCCTCCACTTT. Translation gives CASRDSLNSPLHF. The full variable domain, with the rest looked up from reference TRBV2 and TRBJ1-6, is EPEVTQTPSHQVTQMGQEVILRCVPISNHLYFYWYRQILGQKVEFLVSFYNNEISEKSEIFDDQFSVERPDGSNFTLKIRSTKLEDSAMYFCASRDSLNSPLHFGNGTRLTVT.